The rows below give T cell receptor beta chains drawn from one sample of a study of blood T cells in healthy people across ages. TCRdb reprocessed the 5' RACE reads via MiXCR and lists one record per CDR3 protein. Here the sample spans around 1.5 million distinct CDR3 sequences, approximately 59% being singletons. Source material: blood. All receptors derive from a man in his late teens or twenties in good health. The CDR3 runs from the conserved cysteine through the conserved F or W. Each record gives: J gene, V gene, clone size, D gene, CDR3 protein, CDR3 DNA. The D gene is left open where the match is weak. Some rows have no size entry. The others give once, few or many, or a class for an expanded clone.

TRBJ2-5,TRBV5-6,.,.,CASSLGFETQYF,TGTGCCAGCAGCTTGGGATTTGAGACCCAGTACTTC
TRBJ1-2,TRBV5-5,once,.,CASSLNTGRGYGYTF,TGTGCCAGCAGCTTAAATACAGGGAGAGGGTATGGCTACACCTTC
TRBJ2-1,TRBV20-1,.,TRBD1,CSARDMRLDRANEQFF,TGCAGTGCTAGAGATATGAGGCTGGACAGGGCCAATGAGCAGTTCTTC
TRBJ1-2,TRBV27,few,TRBD1,CASAPGTGVYGYTF,TGTGCCAGCGCTCCCGGGACAGGCGTTTATGGCTACACCTTC
TRBJ2-7,TRBV7-9,few,.,CASSGVGRLMEQYF,TGTGCCAGCAGCGGTGTAGGGAGGCTCATGGAGCAGTACTTC
TRBJ2-5,TRBV7-8,.,TRBD1,CASSLSTGDGRYEQYF,TGTGCCAGCAGCCTCTCAACAGGGGATGGGCGCTATGAGCAGTACTTC
TRBJ2-5,TRBV4-3,.,TRBD2,CASTLGREVGETQYF,TGCGCCAGCACCCTCGGGCGGGAGGTGGGAGAGACCCAGTACTTC
TRBJ1-5,TRBV28,.,.,CASGDYSNQPQHF,TGTGCGAGCGGGGATTATAGCAATCAGCCCCAGCATTTT
TRBJ2-1,TRBV12-3/TRBV12-4,few,TRBD1,CASSYRDRGVEQFF,TGTGCCAGCAGTTACCGGGACAGGGGAGTGGAGCAGTTCTTC
TRBJ1-1,TRBV29-1,.,TRBD1,CSVVRGSGTEAFF,TGCAGCGTTGTCAGGGGGTCTGGGACTGAAGCTTTCTTT
TRBJ2-7,TRBV4-1,.,.,CASSQYGTPFYEQYF,TGCGCCAGCAGCCAATACGGGACACCCTTCTACGAGCAGTACTTC
TRBJ2-3,TRBV6-6,.,.,CASSDLGQGRNTQYF,TGTGCCAGCAGTGATTTGGGACAAGGTAGAAATACGCAGTATTTT
TRBJ1-1,TRBV12-3/TRBV12-4,few,.,CASSFRDRAATEAFF,TGTGCCAGCAGTTTTAGGGACCGGGCGGCCACTGAAGCTTTCTTT
TRBJ2-1,TRBV12-3/TRBV12-4,.,TRBD2,CASSSSGAHNEQFF,TGTGCCAGCAGTTCTAGCGGGGCGCACAATGAGCAGTTCTTC
TRBJ1-2,TRBV12-3/TRBV12-4,.,.,CASRRVRDYGYTF,TGTGCCAGCAGACGGGTGAGGGACTATGGCTACACCTTC
TRBJ1-2,TRBV20-1,few,.,CSAAGAIYGYTF,TGCAGTGCGGCAGGGGCAATCTATGGCTACACCTTC
TRBJ2-2,TRBV4-2,.,.,CASSQLTGNTGELFF,TGTGCCAGCAGCCAATTGACAGGGAACACCGGGGAGCTGTTTTTT
TRBJ2-5,TRBV12-3/TRBV12-4,once,.,CASGRAETQYF,TGTGCCAGCGGACGGGCGGAGACCCAGTACTTC
TRBJ2-1,TRBV6-2/TRBV6-3,.,.,CASSYGAGPRVKGINEQFF,TGTGCCAGCAGTTACGGCGCAGGGCCCCGGGTGAAGGGGATCAATGAGCAGTTCTTC
TRBJ2-5,TRBV3-1,.,.,CASTNRGGGETQYF,TGTGCCAGCACCAATCGGGGCGGCGGCGAGACCCAGTACTTC
TRBJ2-1,TRBV4-1,.,.,CASSQEDQGRFF,TGCGCCAGCAGCCAAGAGGACCAGGGTCGGTTCTTC
TRBJ2-7,TRBV7-8,.,.,CARSLDSGDSLYEQYF,TGTGCCAGGAGCTTAGATTCGGGGGACTCCCTCTACGAGCAGTACTTC
TRBJ1-2,TRBV24-1,.,TRBD1,CATSDRDRGRRLEGYTF,TGTGCCACCAGTGACCGGGACAGGGGGCGTCGTCTCGAGGGCTACACCTTC
TRBJ2-1,TRBV4-2,few,TRBD1,CASSQVQGSYNEQFF,TGTGCCAGCAGCCAAGTACAGGGGTCTTACAATGAGCAGTTCTTC
TRBJ1-2,TRBV6-1,.,.,CATSRGTDLYGYTF,TGTGCCACCTCTAGAGGGACCGACCTCTATGGCTACACCTTC
TRBJ2-7,TRBV15,.,.,CATSRGRGMSHEQYF,TGTGCCACCAGCAGAGGTAGAGGGATGTCCCACGAACAGTACTTC
TRBJ2-7,TRBV9,.,.,CASSVVNSPTISYEQYF,TGTGCCAGCAGCGTAGTAAATAGTCCTACGATATCCTACGAGCAGTACTTC
TRBJ2-1,TRBV2,.,.,CASTGDPYNEQFF,TGTGCCAGCACCGGGGATCCCTACAATGAGCAGTTCTTC
TRBJ1-1,TRBV7-9,.,.,CASSFRTPANTEAFF,TGTGCCAGCAGCTTCCGGACACCGGCTAACACTGAAGCTTTCTTT
TRBJ1-1,TRBV29-1,.,TRBD1,CSAGTGLVGTEAFF,TGCAGCGCCGGGACAGGGCTGGTAGGCACTGAAGCTTTCTTT
TRBJ2-4,TRBV20-1,few,TRBD1,CSARDLTGQYF,TGCAGTGCTAGAGATCTGACAGGGCAGTACTTC
TRBJ2-7,TRBV7-2,.,TRBD1,CASSLEGANEQYF,TGTGCCAGCAGCTTAGAGGGGGCCAACGAGCAGTACTTC
TRBJ1-1,TRBV28,.,.,CASSFWDTEAFF,TGTGCCAGCAGTTTTTGGGACACTGAAGCTTTCTTT